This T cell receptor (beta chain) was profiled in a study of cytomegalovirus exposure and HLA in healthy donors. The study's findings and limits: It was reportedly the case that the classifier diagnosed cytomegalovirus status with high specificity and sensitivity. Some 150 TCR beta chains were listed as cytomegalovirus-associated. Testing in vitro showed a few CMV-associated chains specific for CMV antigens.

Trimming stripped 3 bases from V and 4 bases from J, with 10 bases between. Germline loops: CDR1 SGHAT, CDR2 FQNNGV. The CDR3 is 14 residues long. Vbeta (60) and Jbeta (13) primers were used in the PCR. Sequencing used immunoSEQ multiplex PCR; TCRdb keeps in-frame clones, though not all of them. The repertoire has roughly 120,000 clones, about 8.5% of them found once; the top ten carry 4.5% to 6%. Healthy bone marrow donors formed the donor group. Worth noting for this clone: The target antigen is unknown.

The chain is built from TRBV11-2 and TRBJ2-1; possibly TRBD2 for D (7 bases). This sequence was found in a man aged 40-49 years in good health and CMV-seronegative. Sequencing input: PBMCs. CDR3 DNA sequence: TGTGCCAGCAGCTTGGGAGGGGGGTACAATGAGCAGTTCTTC. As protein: CASSLGGGYNEQFF. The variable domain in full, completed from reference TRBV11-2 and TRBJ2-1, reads EAGVAQSPRYKIIEKRQSVAFWCNPISGHATLYWYQQILGQGPKLLIQFQNNGVVDDSQLPKDRFSAERLKGVDSTLKIQPAKLEDSAVYLCASSLGGGYNEQFFGPGTRLTVL.